The 22 T cell receptor beta chains below were found in one sample sequenced in a study of blood T cell repertoires in COVID-19 (dated by TCRdb to 2018 to 2020). The receptor library was made with the immunoSEQ multiplex PCR assay. Drawn from immuneACCESS, this table holds only the in-frame rearrangements with V and J called that TCRdb kept. Clones are partly lost; checked studies trace under half to an unresolved V gene and leave the rest unexplained. In this sample the table shows 250,000 to 350,000 clones, about nine tenths of which occur a single time. The ten largest clones capture 6.3% of the sample. Sequenced material: peripheral blood. The receptors originated from a woman aged 50 to 60 with COVID-19, enrolled during active disease.

This clone turned up a few times. The CDR3 loop reads CASSLRAGLKLAEAFF. Written as DNA, the CDR3 is TGTGCCAGCAGCTTAAGGGCAGGGTTGAAATTGGCTGAAGCTTTCTTT. The J gene is TRBJ1-1, the V gene TRBV7-9; D is possibly TRBD1 (5 bases). The CDR3 runs to 16 residues. Trimming left V 2 bases short and J 6 bases short, with 19 bases between. Looked up from germline, CDR1 is SEHNR and CDR2 is FQNEAQ (reference sequence).

The CDR3 DNA is TGTGCCAGCAGCTTGGGACAGGGGGGTGAAAAACTGTTTTTT. Its protein is CASSLGQGGEKLFF. The chain couples TRBV7-9 to TRBJ1-4, with 11 bases aligning to TRBD1. J lost 7 bases, V lost 3 bases, and 1 base had no gene match. This CDR3 has 14 residues. Germline assignment: CDR1 SEHNR and CDR2 FQNEAQ (reference sequence).

Comments on this clone: Germline is not matched at one junction end, which may reflect a read error. The chain couples TRBV7-7 to TRBJ2-1, with 13 nucleotides matching TRBD2. Per the germline V gene, CDR1 is SSHAT and CDR2 is FNYEAQ (reference sequence). CDR3 length: 18 residues. The CDR3 region is CASSLGRTSGRVYNEQFF. In nucleotides, the CDR3 is TGTGCTAGCAGCTTAGGAAGGACTAGCGGGAGAGTCTACAATGAGCAGTTCTTC.

This clone was counted a single time. This chain uses TRBV11-2 with TRBJ2-1, with D hard to call. The CDR3 contains 15 residues. The germline V and J ends were trimmed by 1 base and 3 bases, with 10 bases remaining between them. CDR1 is SGHAT, CDR2 FQNNGV, per germline. The CDR3 DNA follows: TGTGCCAGCAGCTTAGTTGGCGGTAGCTACAATGAGCAGTTCTTC. Translating it yields CASSLVGGSYNEQFF.

The chain carries TRBV6-5 and TRBJ2-1; D might be TRBD1 (6 bases). This CDR3 is 15 amino acids long. CDR1 is MNHEY, CDR2 SVGAGI, per germline. The V gene lost 0 bases and the J gene lost 5 bases, with 11 bases spanning the gap. CDR3 nucleotides: TGTGCCAGCAGTTACTCATTACAGGGAGACAATGAGCAGTTCTTC. It encodes CASSYSLQGDNEQFF.

In DNA, the CDR3 is TGTGCCAGCAGGCGGGCAGCCGGCACTGAAGCTTTCTTT. This gives the protein CASRRAAGTEAFF. This chain uses TRBV27 with TRBJ1-1; no definite D call. CDR3 length equals 13 residues. The V gene's germline CDR1 is MNHEY and CDR2 SMNVEV (reference sequence). V lost 6 bases, J lost 4 bases, and 12 bases lay in between.

This CDR3 reads CASSAATIAGKIYEQYF. CDR3 nucleotide sequence: TGTGCCAGCAGTGCCGCGACCATAGCGGGAAAGATCTACGAGCAGTACTTC. V and J are TRBV6-1 and TRBJ2-7; TRBD2 matches 8 bases. The germline V gene encodes CDR1 MNHNS and CDR2 SASEGT. The V and J ends lost 4 bases and 3 bases, in that order; junction bases with no gene match: 14. The CDR3 extends over 17 amino acids.

The J gene is TRBJ2-5, the V gene TRBV25-1; a weak D match, TRBD1 (5 bases). Trimming removed 2 bases from V and 2 bases from J, with 12 bases in between. Germline V lookup: CDR1 MGHDK, CDR2 SYGVNS. The CDR3 is made up of 15 amino acids. In DNA form, the CDR3 reads TGTGCCAGCAGTGAAAGTCAGTCAGGGCAAGAGACCCAGTACTTC. This codes for CASSESQSGQETQYF.

This clone was found once. V is TRBV18 and J is TRBJ2-7; 9 bases align to TRBD2. Per germline, CDR1 KGHSH and CDR2 LQKENI. Germline trimming cut 4 bases from V and 4 bases from J; bases unmatched to any gene: 11. The CDR3 runs to 16 residues. The CDR3 here is CASSLTTSGPIYEQYF. Here the CDR3 DNA reads TGTGCCAGCTCACTCACGACTAGCGGACCAATTTACGAGCAGTACTTC.

The rearrangement uses TRBV29-1 and TRBJ1-1; maybe TRBD1 (5 bases). The CDR3 is 13 residues long. In germline, CDR1 is SQVTM, CDR2 ANQGSEA. V was shortened by 8 bases and J by 2 bases, with 15 bases between the two germline ends. CDR3 coding DNA: TGCAGCCCCCGTGACAGCCTAAACACTGAAGCTTTCTTT. Its translation: CSPRDSLNTEAFF.

This clone was seen a handful of times. This chain joins TRBV30 and TRBJ1-6; D remains ambiguous. This CDR3 spans 14 amino acids. The ends were cut back, 0 bases at V and 9 bases at J, with 12 bases in the middle. Germline V gene sequence: CDR1 GTSNPN, CDR2 SVGIG (reference sequence). The CDR3 DNA reads TGTGCCTGGAGTGTGTCCCCCCGGGGTTCACCCCTCCACTTT. This codes for CAWSVSPRGSPLHF.

V gene TRBV27 combines with J gene TRBJ2-1; 8 positions agree with TRBD2. This CDR3 contains 15 residues. V lost 5 bases, J lost 6 bases, and 9 bases stayed unmatched. The germline V gene encodes CDR1 MNHEY and CDR2 SMNVEV (reference sequence). The CDR3 DNA is TGTGCCAGCAGTCCTCGGTTAGCGGGATCCAATGAGCAGTTCTTC. Protein sequence: CASSPRLAGSNEQFF.

V usage is TRBV29-1 and J usage is TRBJ1-1; D is possibly TRBD1 (5 bases). CDR1 and CDR2 (germline): SQVTM, ANQGSEA. The CDR3 runs 12 residues. V was trimmed by 5 bases and J by 2 bases, leaving 9 bases between them. CDR3 bases: TGCAGCGTTATTGACAGAAACACTGAAGCTTTCTTT. As protein: CSVIDRNTEAFF.

V is TRBV10-1 and J is TRBJ1-4; D is possibly TRBD1 (6 bases). Per the germline V gene, CDR1 is WNHNN and CDR2 is SYGVQD (reference sequence). CDR3 length equals 13 residues. V dropped 8 bases and J dropped 4 bases, with 11 bases sitting between them. CDR3 DNA: TGCGCCAGCCAGGACAGCCTTAATGAAAAACTGTTTTTT. Translation gives CASQDSLNEKLFF.

V is TRBV6-2 or TRBV6-3 and J is TRBJ2-2; 9 bases are a match to TRBD2. V gave up 5 bases and J gave up 5 bases; unmatched junction bases: 18. This CDR3 is 19 amino acids long. In germline, CDR1 is MNHEY, CDR2 SVGEGT. CDR3 protein: CASSTKSGGRALWTGELFF. Here the CDR3 DNA reads TGTGCCAGCAGTACCAAAAGTGGCGGGAGGGCCCTCTGGACCGGGGAGCTGTTTTTT.

The chain uses TRBV7-2 and TRBJ2-3, with a possible D match to TRBD2 (6 bases). This CDR3 spans 15 amino acids. CDR1 SGHTA and CDR2 FQGNSA come from the germline V gene. Deletions cut 8 bases from V and 2 bases from J, with 17 bases between. CDR3 in DNA: TGTGCCAGCCAACACGGGAGTCTGATCACAGATACGCAGTATTTT. Translation: CASQHGSLITDTQYF.

The sample holds one count of this clone. The chain joins TRBV18 to TRBJ1-3; 7 positions agree with TRBD1. This CDR3 region has 16 residues. V dropped 6 bases and J dropped 0; count of bases not matched to a gene: 8. Germline V CDR1 and CDR2: KGHSH, LQKENI. CDR3 DNA: TGTGCCAGCTCCCAAGGACAGGCCGACTCTGGAAACACCATATATTTT. The encoded protein is CASSQGQADSGNTIYF.

The V gene is TRBV11-3, the J gene TRBJ1-1, with a tentative D call TRBD1 (5 bases). Germline loops: CDR1 SGHNT, CDR2 YENEEA. Deletions cut 6 bases from V and 2 bases from J, with 16 bases between. The CDR3 runs 15 residues. The chain's CDR3 is CASRPQGGRNTEAFF. CDR3 nucleotide sequence: TGTGCCAGCAGGCCCCAGGGAGGTCGTAACACTGAAGCTTTCTTT.

The V call is TRBV30, the J call TRBJ1-5; 8 nucleotides match TRBD1. The germline gives CDR1 GTSNPN, CDR2 SVGIG (reference sequence). V shed 3 bases, J shed 4 bases, and the junction held 5 bases outside the gene matches. CDR3 length equals 14 residues. The CDR3 sequence is CAWRGTGPNQPQHF. CDR3 DNA: TGTGCCTGGAGGGGGACAGGACCGAATCAGCCCCAGCATTTT. Looking up the rest from reference TRBV30 and TRBJ1-5 gives the full variable domain: SQTIHQWPATLVQPVGSPLSLECTVEGTSNPNLYWYRQAAGRGLQLLFYSVGIGQISSEVPQNLSASRPQDRQFILSSKKLLLSDSGFYLCAWRGTGPNQPQHFGDGTRLSIL.

The chain has TRBV24-1 and TRBJ1-4, with a possible D match to TRBD1 (5 bases). The germline V gene encodes CDR1 KGHDR and CDR2 SFDVKD. This CDR3 has 16 residues. V lost 3 bases and J 7 bases, leaving 17 bases between the germline ends. The DNA of the CDR3 is TGTGCCACCAGTGATCCCCAAAGGGGAGGGGCTGAAAAACTGTTTTTT. Translated, it gives CATSDPQRGGAEKLFF.

The rearrangement joins TRBV15 to TRBJ1-2; D is possibly TRBD1 (5 bases). Per the germline V gene, CDR1 is LNHNV and CDR2 is YYDKDF (reference sequence). CDR3 size: 14 residues. Trimming stripped 5 bases from V and 3 bases from J, with 13 bases between. DNA for the CDR3: TGTGCCACCAGCCCGGGGGTTGTTGACTATGGCTACACCTTC. Translated: CATSPGVVDYGYTF.

The genes are TRBV5-1 and TRBJ1-1, with D perhaps TRBD1 (5 bases). Germline V gives CDR1 SGHRS, CDR2 YFSETQ. The CDR3 covers 13 residues. Trimming took off 0 bases at V and 6 bases at J, with 9 bases between the two ends. The CDR3 loop reads CASSLVGPPEAFF. DNA of the CDR3: TGCGCCAGCAGCTTGGTGGGGCCTCCTGAAGCTTTCTTT.